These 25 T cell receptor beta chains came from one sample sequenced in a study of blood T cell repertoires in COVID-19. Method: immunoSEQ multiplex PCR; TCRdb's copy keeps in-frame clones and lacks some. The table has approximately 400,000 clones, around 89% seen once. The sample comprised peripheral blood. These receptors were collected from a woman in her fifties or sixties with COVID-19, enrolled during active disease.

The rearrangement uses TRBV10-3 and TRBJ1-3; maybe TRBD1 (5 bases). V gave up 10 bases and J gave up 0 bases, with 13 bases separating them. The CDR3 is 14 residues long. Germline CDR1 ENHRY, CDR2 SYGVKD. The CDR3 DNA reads TGTGCCACACGACAGACAGACTCTGGAAACACCATATATTTT. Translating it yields CATRQTDSGNTIYF.

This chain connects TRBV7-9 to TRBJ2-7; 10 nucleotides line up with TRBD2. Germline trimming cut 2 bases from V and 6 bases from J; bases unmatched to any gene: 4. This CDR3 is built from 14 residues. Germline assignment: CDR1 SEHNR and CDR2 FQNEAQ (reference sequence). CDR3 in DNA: TGTGCCAGCAGCTTAAGTGTAGCGGGGGGCGAGCAGTACTTC. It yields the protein CASSLSVAGGEQYF.

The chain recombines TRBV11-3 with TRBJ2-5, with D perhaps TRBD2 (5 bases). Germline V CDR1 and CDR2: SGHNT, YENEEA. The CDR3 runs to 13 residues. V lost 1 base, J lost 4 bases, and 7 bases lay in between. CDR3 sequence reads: CASSLGGRETQYF. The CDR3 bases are TGTGCCAGCAGCTTAGGCGGGCGAGAGACCCAGTACTTC.

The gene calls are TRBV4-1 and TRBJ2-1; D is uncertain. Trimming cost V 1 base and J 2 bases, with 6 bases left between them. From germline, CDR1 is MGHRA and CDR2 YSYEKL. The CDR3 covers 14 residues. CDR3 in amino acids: CASSQVRTYNEQFF. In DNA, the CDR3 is TGCGCCAGCAGCCAAGTGAGGACCTACAATGAGCAGTTCTTC.

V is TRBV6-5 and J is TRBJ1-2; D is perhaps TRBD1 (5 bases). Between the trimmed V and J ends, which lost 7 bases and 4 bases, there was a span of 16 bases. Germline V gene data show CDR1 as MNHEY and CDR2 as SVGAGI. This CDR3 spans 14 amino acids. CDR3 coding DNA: TGTGCCAGCACGCACTATGGGGGGTGCTATGGCTACACCTTC. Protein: CASTHYGGCYGYTF.

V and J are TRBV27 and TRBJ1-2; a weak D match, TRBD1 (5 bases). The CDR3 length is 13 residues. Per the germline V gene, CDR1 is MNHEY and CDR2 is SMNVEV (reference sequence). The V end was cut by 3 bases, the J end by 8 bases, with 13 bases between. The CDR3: CASSLGVGGGYTF. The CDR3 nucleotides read TGTGCCAGCAGTTTGGGTGTCGGGGGAGGCTACACCTTC.

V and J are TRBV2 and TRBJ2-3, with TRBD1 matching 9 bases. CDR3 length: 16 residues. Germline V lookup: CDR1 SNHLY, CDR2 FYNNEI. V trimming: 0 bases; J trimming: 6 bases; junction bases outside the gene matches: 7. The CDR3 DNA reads TGTGCCAGCAGTGAAGCGCCCGGGACAGGGAGTGATACGCAGTATTTT. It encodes CASSEAPGTGSDTQYF.

As DNA, the CDR3 is TGTGCCAGCAGTTTATTTCCTGTGGGACAGGGGAATCAGCCCCAGCATTTT. It specifies CASSLFPVGQGNQPQHF. This chain links TRBV27 with TRBJ1-5; 10 positions match TRBD1. V shed 1 base, J shed 4 bases, and the junction held 7 bases outside the gene matches. The CDR3 consists of 17 residues. Per the germline V gene, CDR1 is MNHEY and CDR2 is SMNVEV (reference sequence).

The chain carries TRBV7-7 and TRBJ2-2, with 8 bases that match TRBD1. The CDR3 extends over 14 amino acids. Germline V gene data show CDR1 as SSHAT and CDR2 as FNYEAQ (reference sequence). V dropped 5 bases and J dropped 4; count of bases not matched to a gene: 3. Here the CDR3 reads CASSEDRGTGELFF. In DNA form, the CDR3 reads TGTGCCAGCAGCGAAGACAGGGGCACCGGGGAGCTGTTTTTT.

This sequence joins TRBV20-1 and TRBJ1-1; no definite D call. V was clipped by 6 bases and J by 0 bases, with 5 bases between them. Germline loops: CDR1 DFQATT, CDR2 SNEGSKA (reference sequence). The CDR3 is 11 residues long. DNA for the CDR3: TGCAGTGCCGGAGTGAACACTGAAGCTTTCTTT. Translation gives CSAGVNTEAFF.

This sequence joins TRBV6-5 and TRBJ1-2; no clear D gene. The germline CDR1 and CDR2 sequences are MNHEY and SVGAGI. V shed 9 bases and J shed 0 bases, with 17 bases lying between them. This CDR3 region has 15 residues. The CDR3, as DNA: TGTGCCAGTTCCCCCTTTGGGAGGGCTAACTATGGCTACACCTTC. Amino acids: CASSPFGRANYGYTF.

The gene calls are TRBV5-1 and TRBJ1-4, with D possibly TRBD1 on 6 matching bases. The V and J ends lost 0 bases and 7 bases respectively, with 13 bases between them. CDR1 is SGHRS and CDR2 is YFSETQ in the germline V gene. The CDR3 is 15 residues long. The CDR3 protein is CASSLALGGGEKLFF. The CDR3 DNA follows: TGCGCCAGCAGCTTGGCCCTGGGAGGGGGTGAAAAACTGTTTTTT.

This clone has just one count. CDR3 residues: CASSPGLAGGQDTQYF. CDR3 coding DNA: TGTGCCAGCTCACCGGGACTAGCGGGGGGGCAAGATACGCAGTATTTT. This sequence joins TRBV18 and TRBJ2-3; 16 nucleotides line up with TRBD2. This CDR3 has 16 residues. Germline V gene sequence: CDR1 KGHSH, CDR2 LQKENI. V lost 3 bases to trimming and J lost 5 bases; unmatched junction nucleotides: 2.

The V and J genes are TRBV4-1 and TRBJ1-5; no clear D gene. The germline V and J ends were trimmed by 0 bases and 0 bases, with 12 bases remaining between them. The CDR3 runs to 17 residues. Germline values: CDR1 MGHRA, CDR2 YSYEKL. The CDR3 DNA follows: TGCGCCAGCAGCCAAGAGTATGAGGATTATAGCAATCAGCCCCAGCATTTT. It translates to CASSQEYEDYSNQPQHF.

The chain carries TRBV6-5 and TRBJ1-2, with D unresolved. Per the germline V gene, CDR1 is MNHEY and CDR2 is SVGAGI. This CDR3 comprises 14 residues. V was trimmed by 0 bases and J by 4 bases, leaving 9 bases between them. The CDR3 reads CASSYSAGTYGYTF. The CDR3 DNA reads TGTGCCAGCAGTTACTCGGCAGGCACCTATGGCTACACCTTC.

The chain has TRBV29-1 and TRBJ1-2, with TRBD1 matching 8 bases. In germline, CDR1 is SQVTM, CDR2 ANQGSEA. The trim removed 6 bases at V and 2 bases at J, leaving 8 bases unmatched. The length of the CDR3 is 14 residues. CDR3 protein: CSVGIGDRNYGYTF. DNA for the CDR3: TGCAGCGTCGGTATCGGGGACAGGAACTATGGCTACACCTTC.

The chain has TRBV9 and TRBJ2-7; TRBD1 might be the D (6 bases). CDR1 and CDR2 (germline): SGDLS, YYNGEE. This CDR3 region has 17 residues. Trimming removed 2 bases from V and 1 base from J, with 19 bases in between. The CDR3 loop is CASSVQGLGAFSYEQYF. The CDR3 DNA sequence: TGTGCCAGCAGCGTGCAGGGCTTGGGGGCTTTTTCCTACGAGCAGTACTTC.

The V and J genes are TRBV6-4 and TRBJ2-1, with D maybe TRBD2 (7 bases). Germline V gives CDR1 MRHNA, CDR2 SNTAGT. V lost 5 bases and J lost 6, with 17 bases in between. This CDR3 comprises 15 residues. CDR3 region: CASSPLAGASNEQFF. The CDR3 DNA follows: TGTGCCAGCAGTCCACTGGCGGGGGCAAGCAATGAGCAGTTCTTC.

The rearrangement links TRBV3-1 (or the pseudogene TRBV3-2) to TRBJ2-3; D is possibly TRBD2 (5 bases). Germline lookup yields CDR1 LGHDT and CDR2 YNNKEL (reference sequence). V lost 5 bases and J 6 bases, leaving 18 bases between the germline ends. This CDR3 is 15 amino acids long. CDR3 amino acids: CASSSTWSSSDTQYF. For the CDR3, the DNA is TGTGCCAGCAGCAGCACTTGGTCGTCTAGCGATACGCAGTATTTT.

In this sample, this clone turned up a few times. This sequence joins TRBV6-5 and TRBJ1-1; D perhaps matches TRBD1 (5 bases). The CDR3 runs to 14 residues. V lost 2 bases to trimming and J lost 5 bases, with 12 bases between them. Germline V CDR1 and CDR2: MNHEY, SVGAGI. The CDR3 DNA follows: TGTGCCAGCAGTTACACAACCGGGGGGACTGAAGCTTTCTTT. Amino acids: CASSYTTGGTEAFF.

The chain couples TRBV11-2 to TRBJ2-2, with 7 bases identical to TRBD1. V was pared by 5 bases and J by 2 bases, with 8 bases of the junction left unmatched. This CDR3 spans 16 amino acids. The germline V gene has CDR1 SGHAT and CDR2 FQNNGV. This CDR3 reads CASSPQEGGNTGELFF. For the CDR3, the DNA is TGTGCCAGCAGCCCGCAGGAAGGGGGCAACACCGGGGAGCTGTTTTTT.

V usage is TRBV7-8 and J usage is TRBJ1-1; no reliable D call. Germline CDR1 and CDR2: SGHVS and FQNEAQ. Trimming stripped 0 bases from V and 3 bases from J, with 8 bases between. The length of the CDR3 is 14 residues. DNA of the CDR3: TGTGCCAGCAGCTTAGCGAGGCGGGACACTGAAGCTTTCTTT. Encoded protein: CASSLARRDTEAFF.

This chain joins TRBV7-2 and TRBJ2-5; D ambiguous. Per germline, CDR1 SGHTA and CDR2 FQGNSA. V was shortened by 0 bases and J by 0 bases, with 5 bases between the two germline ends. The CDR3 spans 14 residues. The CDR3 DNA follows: TGTGCCAGCAGCTTAGCGCTACACCAAGAGACCCAGTACTTC. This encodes CASSLALHQETQYF. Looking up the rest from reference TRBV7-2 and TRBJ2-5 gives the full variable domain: GAGVSQSPSNKVTEKGKDVELRCDPISGHTALYWYRQSLGQGLEFLIYFQGNSAPDKSGLPSDRFSAERTGGSVSTLTIQRTQQEDSAVYLCASSLALHQETQYFGPGTRLLVL.

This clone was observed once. Here the CDR3 reads CASNNAGGSGELFF. The CDR3 DNA is TGTGCCAGCAATAATGCAGGGGGCAGCGGGGAGCTGTTTTTT. This rearrangement joins TRBV27 to TRBJ2-2; 8 nucleotides align to TRBD1. The germline gives CDR1 MNHEY, CDR2 SMNVEV (reference sequence). J was trimmed by 7 bases and V by 7 bases; bases with no gene match: 8. The CDR3 consists of 14 residues.

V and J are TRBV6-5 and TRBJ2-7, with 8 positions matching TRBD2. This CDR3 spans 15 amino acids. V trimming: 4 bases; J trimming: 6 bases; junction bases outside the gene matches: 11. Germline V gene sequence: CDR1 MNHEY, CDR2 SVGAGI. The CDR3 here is CASSFLAGGESEQYF. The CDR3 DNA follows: TGTGCCAGCAGTTTCCTGGCCGGGGGGGAGAGCGAGCAGTACTTC.